The TCR beta chain under discussion was sequenced for a study of early T cells in non-severe SARS-CoV-2 infection. This clonotype came up a few times. Germline lookup yields CDR1 GTSNPN and CDR2 SVGIG (reference sequence). Trimming shortened V by 7 bases and J by 8 bases, and 20 bases separated the two germline ends. The CDR3 is made up of 13 amino acids. TCRdb reprocessed the 5' RACE reads via MiXCR and lists one record per CDR3 protein. The data hold some 64,000 distinct CDR3 sequences, with 20% observed a single time. This receptor was obtained from an adult who was a healthcare worker with PCR-confirmed SARS-CoV-2 infection or an uninfected control (not recorded which). The specimen was whole blood, collected at baseline. V is TRBV30 and J is TRBJ1-2, with D perhaps TRBD1 (6 bases). CDR3 region: CASTLQGAMGYTF. Written as DNA, the CDR3 is TGTGCCTCGACATTACAGGGTGCGATGGGCTACACCTTC.